This T cell receptor (beta chain) was recovered during a study of T cell responses to AZD1222 COVID-19 vaccine. Study as a whole: Timing groups of about 4 and about 12 weeks for second doses were pooled.

TCRdb keeps only in-frame clones here, not all; method: immunoSEQ multiplex PCR. This repertoire shows around 84,000 clones, roughly 86% found once; its top ten account for more than 8.5%. General study findings and limits: Two doses of AZD1222 preceded a rise in Spike-specific TCR breadth and depth. White British donors predominated, females outnumbered males, and clonal diversity was possibly underestimated.

A remark on this clone: Its antigen remains unidentified.

Trimming cost V 3 bases and J 3 bases, with 9 bases left between them. The CDR3 runs to 13 residues. Germline CDR1 reads DFQATT; CDR2 reads SNEGSKA (reference sequence). This receptor was identified in an adult in good health. Sequencing used peripheral blood, obtained on day 0 of AZD1222 vaccination. The chain joins TRBV20-1 to TRBJ1-5; the D is unclear. CDR3 in amino acids: CSASLGVNQPQHF. DNA for the CDR3: TGCAGTGCTAGTTTAGGAGTCAATCAGCCCCAGCATTTT.